A single sample is the source of the 9 T cell receptor beta chains below, sequenced in a study of cytotoxic CD8 clonotypes in ibrutinib-treated CLL (dated by TCRdb to the early 2020s). The library relied on the immunoSEQ multiplex PCR assay. The table was pulled from immuneACCESS by TCRdb, which kept in-frame rearrangements only. Such tables lose some clones; where checked, under half of the loss comes from unresolved V genes, and the rest has no known cause. This sample holds 17,000 or so clones; about 64% were observed only once. The ten largest clonotypes hold roughly 25% of the sample. The label giving this sample's time point can be read as: about a year on ibrutinib. The sequences come from PBMCs, collected after 12 months of ibrutinib treatment. These receptors were collected from a human donor with chronic lymphocytic leukemia.

The genes are TRBV9 and TRBJ2-5; tentatively, D is TRBD1 or TRBD2 (5 bases each). Germline V CDR1 and CDR2: SGDLS, YYNGEE. Trimming shortened V by 0 bases and J by 3 bases, and 15 bases separated the two germline ends. The CDR3 contains 16 residues. CDR3 nucleotides: TGTGCCAGCAGCGTAGAGGCAGGACTGGGGGAAGAGACCCAGTACTTC. Translated: CASSVEAGLGEETQYF.

This chain connects TRBV4-1 to TRBJ1-4, with D possibly TRBD1 on 6 matching bases. V was pared by 4 bases and J by 0 bases, with 15 bases between. This CDR3 contains 17 residues. Germline-derived CDR1 and CDR2 are MGHRA and YSYEKL. CDR3: CASSPRWDIATNEKLFF. The CDR3 DNA follows: TGCGCCAGCAGCCCCCGATGGGACATTGCAACTAATGAAAAACTGTTTTTT.

This clone was detected once. This chain joins TRBV19 and TRBJ1-1; possibly TRBD1 for D (6 bases). Germline CDR1 reads LNHDA; CDR2 reads SQIVND (reference sequence). CDR3 length: 12 residues. Trimming pared 11 bases from V and 6 bases from J, leaving 16 bases between. CDR3 bases: TGTGCCGCTGGGGGCGGCCCCGCTGAAGCTTTCTTT. Amino acid sequence: CAAGGGPAEAFF.

This clone was observed a handful of times. The gene calls are TRBV28 and TRBJ1-2, with TRBD1 identical over 10 bases. The J segment lost 1 base and the V segment lost 10 bases, leaving 3 bases of the junction unmatched. The CDR3 consists of 13 residues. The germline V gene has CDR1 MDHEN and CDR2 SYDVKM. As DNA, the CDR3 is TGTGCCACGGGACAGGGGATTAACTATGGCTACACCTTC. Its translation: CATGQGINYGYTF.

V gene TRBV30 combines with J gene TRBJ1-2; 7 bases align to TRBD1. Unmatched junction bases numbered 12, after V lost 3 bases and J lost 2 bases. The CDR3 runs to 16 residues. Germline V gene data show CDR1 as GTSNPN and CDR2 as SVGIG (reference sequence). The CDR3 spells CAWRAGTETPNYGYTF. The CDR3, as DNA: TGTGCCTGGAGGGCCGGGACAGAGACTCCCAACTATGGCTACACCTTC.

A word on this clone: The junction departs from the called germline gene at one end, perhaps through a read error. The rearrangement uses TRBV6-4 and TRBJ1-1, with 7 bases aligning to TRBD1. Per germline, CDR1 MRHNA and CDR2 SNTAGT. The CDR3 is 15 amino acids. CDR3 region: CANSERGGRRTEAFF. The CDR3 coding sequence is TGTGCCAACAGTGAGAGAGGGGGCCGACGTACTGAAGCTTTCTTT.

The chain recombines TRBV7-8 with TRBJ1-5; 12 nucleotides line up with TRBD1. CDR3 length: 16 residues. V was pared by 3 bases and J by 6 bases, with 6 bases of the junction left unmatched. CDR1 SGHVS and CDR2 FQNEAQ come from the germline V gene. The CDR3 DNA is TGTGCCAGCAGCTTTTTGGGACAGGGGGCGCTTCAGCCCCAGCATTTT. This encodes CASSFLGQGALQPQHF.

This clone turned up a few times. The chain couples TRBV7-8 to TRBJ2-2; 11 nucleotides match TRBD2. The CDR3 length is 16 residues. Germline CDR1 and CDR2: SGHVS and FQNEAQ. The ends lost 5 bases at V and 6 bases at J; junction bases unmatched: 8. The CDR3 reads CASSPDSGRAPGELFF. The CDR3 nucleotides are TGTGCCAGCAGCCCCGATAGCGGGAGGGCCCCCGGGGAGCTGTTTTTT.

The chain employs TRBV27 and TRBJ2-5, with TRBD1 matching 9 bases. The CDR3 has 14 residues. V trimming: 5 bases; J trimming: 4 bases; junction bases outside the gene matches: 5. Per germline, CDR1 MNHEY and CDR2 SMNVEV (reference sequence). CDR3 DNA sequence: TGTGCCAGCAGTACCTACAGGGGGCGAGAGACCCAGTACTTC. This translates into CASSTYRGRETQYF.